This T cell receptor beta chain was recorded in a study of shared clonotypes between healthy human individuals. Negatively enriched CD4+ T cells were divided by CD45RA into naive and memory. Only one count was recorded for this clone. Germline loops: CDR1 LNHNV, CDR2 YYDKDF (reference sequence). V was pared by 0 bases and J by 2 bases, with 13 bases between. The length of the CDR3 is 16 residues. Over several immunoSEQ plates, each subset's genomic DNA was distributed in even portions. In the authors' methods: ImmunoSEQ sequences covered only the junction and lacked quality scores; filtering therefore differed. The data were produced by immunoSEQ multiplex PCR, yet TCRdb's version contains in-frame clones alone and is incomplete. From that table come the V and J calls and clone size; the DNA was used to work out D and trimming. The sample holds over 400,000 clones, roughly 95% seen once.

The sequence derives from a woman in her twenties or thirties in good health. Material for sequencing was naive CD4+ T cells sorted from blood. As for subset: CD45RA+ positively selected. The chain couples TRBV15 to TRBJ2-5; tentatively, D is TRBD1 or TRBD2 (5 bases each). This chain's CDR3 is CATSRENTGAQETQYF. The CDR3 DNA reads as TGTGCCACCAGCAGAGAAAACACCGGGGCTCAAGAGACCCAGTACTTC. Filled out from reference TRBV15 and TRBJ2-5, the complete variable domain reads DAMVIQNPRYQVTQFGKPVTLSCSQTLNHNVMYWYQQKSSQAPKLLFHYYDKDFNNEADTPDNFQSRRPNTSFCFLDIRSPGLGDTAMYLCATSRENTGAQETQYFGPGTRLLVL.